The 10 T cell receptor beta chains given below trace back to one sample, sequenced in a study of cytomegalovirus exposure and HLA in healthy donors (dated by TCRdb to the late 2010s). Libraries came from the immunoSEQ multiplex PCR assay. For the multiplex PCR, a mixture combining 60 forward primers for TCR Vbeta segments and 13 reverse primers for TCR Jbeta segments was used. TCRdb took this table from immuneACCESS and kept in-frame rearrangements with V and J called. Such tables lack part of the clones; where checked against another copy, unresolved V genes explain under half of the gap, and the rest is unexplained. The sample table shows under 200,000 clones, and roughly 80% are seen once. The biggest ten clones account for roughly 1.5% of the sample. Sequencing was carried out using PBMCs. These receptors were collected from a woman aged 18-29 years in good health and CMV-seronegative.

The genes are TRBV29-1 and TRBJ1-2; 7 bases fit TRBD1. This CDR3 contains 14 residues. Trimming cost V 0 bases and J 4 bases; bases outside gene matches: 5. Per germline, CDR1 SQVTM and CDR2 ANQGSEA. The chain's CDR3 is CSVEDLQGGYGYTF. CDR3 coding DNA: TGCAGCGTTGAAGATCTCCAGGGGGGCTATGGCTACACCTTC.

The J gene is TRBJ2-6, the V gene TRBV19; unclear D gene. Trimming left V 3 bases short and J 0 bases short, with 9 bases between. Germline assignment: CDR1 LNHDA and CDR2 SQIVND (reference sequence). The length of the CDR3 is 16 residues. CDR3 sequence: CASSIYLSSGANVLTF. The CDR3, as DNA: TGTGCCAGTAGTATCTATCTGTCCTCTGGGGCCAACGTCCTGACTTTC. Variable domain in full (rest from reference TRBV19 and TRBJ2-6): DGGITQSPKYLFRKEGQNVTLSCEQNLNHDAMYWYRQDPGQGLRLIYYSQIVNDFQKGDIAEGYSVSREKKESFPLTVTSAQKNPTAFYLCASSIYLSSGANVLTFGAGSRLTVL.

This chain links TRBV7-2 with TRBJ2-3, with a tentative D call TRBD1 (6 bases). CDR3 size: 13 residues. Between the trimmed V and J ends, which lost 5 bases and 2 bases, there was a span of 8 bases. Germline V CDR1 and CDR2: SGHTA, FQGNSA. CDR3 in amino acids: CASSQGHTDTQYF. Written as DNA, the CDR3 is TGTGCCAGCAGCCAGGGGCACACAGATACGCAGTATTTT. Full variable domain (missing parts from reference TRBV7-2 and TRBJ2-3): GAGVSQSPSNKVTEKGKDVELRCDPISGHTALYWYRQSLGQGLEFLIYFQGNSAPDKSGLPSDRFSAERTGGSVSTLTIQRTQQEDSAVYLCASSQGHTDTQYFGPGTRLTVL.

The chain recombines TRBV6-6 with TRBJ2-1, with TRBD2 matching over 11 bases. Germline V gene lookup returns CDR1 MNHNY and CDR2 SVGAGI (reference sequence). CDR3 length: 16 residues. Trimming at V came to 8 bases and at J to 9 bases, leaving 15 bases not matched to a gene. CDR3 sequence (DNA): TGTGCCAGCGCCGCACCCGGACTAGCGGGCGGCAGTGAGCAGTTCTTC. The encoded protein is CASAAPGLAGGSEQFF.

This clone was found once. The V gene is TRBV15, the J gene TRBJ2-1, with 8 bases identical to TRBD1. This CDR3 is built from 16 residues. Germline V lookup: CDR1 LNHNV, CDR2 YYDKDF (reference sequence). With 0 bases clipped from V and 8 bases from J, the junction kept 9 bases outside the gene matches. CDR3 region: CATSRDSETGVHEQFF. The CDR3 DNA follows: TGTGCCACCAGCAGAGATTCCGAGACAGGGGTTCATGAGCAGTTCTTC.

The gene calls are TRBV27 and TRBJ1-6; tentatively, D is TRBD1 (6 bases). The CDR3 covers 15 residues. Germline values: CDR1 MNHEY, CDR2 SMNVEV (reference sequence). Trimming shortened V by 6 bases and J by 2 bases, and 11 bases separated the two germline ends. The CDR3 nucleotides read TGTGCCAGCAGCCCGAGGACAGCCTATAATTCACCCCTCCACTTT. This sequence encodes CASSPRTAYNSPLHF.

The chain has TRBV27 and TRBJ1-2; D unclear. CDR3 length: 13 residues. Trimming stripped 6 bases from V and 2 bases from J, with 10 bases between. CDR1 is MNHEY and CDR2 is SMNVEV in the germline V gene (reference sequence). The CDR3 nucleotides read TGTGCCAGCAGGTTCGAAGAGAACTATGGCTACACCTTC. Translating gives CASRFEENYGYTF.

This sequence joins TRBV27 and TRBJ2-7; D is unresolved. The CDR3 spans 8 residues. CDR1 is MNHEY, CDR2 SMNVEV, per germline (reference sequence). CDR3 loop: CPDPRQYV. The CDR3 region has the DNA TGTCCCGACCCGCGGCAGTACGTC.

The chain has TRBV27 and TRBJ1-4, with TRBD1 matching 7 bases. Germline V gene data show CDR1 as MNHEY and CDR2 as SMNVEV (reference sequence). With 3 bases clipped from V and 10 bases from J, the junction kept 2 bases outside the gene matches. The CDR3 runs to 12 residues. For the CDR3, the DNA is TGTGCCAGCAGTTTCACAGGGGCAAAACTGTTTTTT. Translating gives CASSFTGAKLFF.

The count of this clone is one. The chain's CDR3 is CASRDRDLNQPQHF. In DNA form, the CDR3 reads TGCGCCAGCAGGGACAGGGACTTAAATCAGCCCCAGCATTTT. This chain uses TRBV23-1 with TRBJ1-5, with TRBD1 matching 8 bases. TRBV23-1 falls under the ORF class, with uncertain function. The CDR3 sequence is 14 residues long. Germline trimming cut 6 bases from V and 4 bases from J; bases unmatched to any gene: 5.